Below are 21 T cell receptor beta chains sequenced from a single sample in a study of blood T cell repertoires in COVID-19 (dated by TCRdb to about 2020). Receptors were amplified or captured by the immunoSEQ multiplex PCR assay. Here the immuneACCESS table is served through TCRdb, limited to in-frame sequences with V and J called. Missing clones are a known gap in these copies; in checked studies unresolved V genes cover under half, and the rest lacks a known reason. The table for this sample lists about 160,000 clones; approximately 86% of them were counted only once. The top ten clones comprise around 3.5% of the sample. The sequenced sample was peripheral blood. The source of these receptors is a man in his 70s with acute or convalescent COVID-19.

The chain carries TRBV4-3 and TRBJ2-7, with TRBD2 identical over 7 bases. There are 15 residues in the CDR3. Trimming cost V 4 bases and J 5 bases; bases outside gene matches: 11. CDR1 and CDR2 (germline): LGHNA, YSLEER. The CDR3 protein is CASSRWSGMVDEQYF. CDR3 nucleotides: TGCGCCAGCAGCCGGTGGAGCGGGATGGTAGACGAGCAGTACTTC.

CDR3 coding DNA: TGTGCCAGCAGTTACTTCGGACAGGGCCTCTACAATGAGCAGTTCTTC. This translates into CASSYFGQGLYNEQFF. The rearrangement joins TRBV6-5 to TRBJ2-1; 8 nucleotides line up with TRBD1. Germline V gene data show CDR1 as MNHEY and CDR2 as SVGAGI. The trim removed 1 base at V and 3 bases at J, leaving 5 bases unmatched. CDR3 length: 16 amino acids.

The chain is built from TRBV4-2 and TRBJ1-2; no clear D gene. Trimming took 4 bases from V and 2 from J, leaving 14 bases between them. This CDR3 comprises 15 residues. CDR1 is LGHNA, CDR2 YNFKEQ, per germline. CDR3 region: CASSPIITENYGYTF. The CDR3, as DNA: TGTGCCAGCAGCCCGATTATTACAGAAAACTATGGCTACACCTTC.

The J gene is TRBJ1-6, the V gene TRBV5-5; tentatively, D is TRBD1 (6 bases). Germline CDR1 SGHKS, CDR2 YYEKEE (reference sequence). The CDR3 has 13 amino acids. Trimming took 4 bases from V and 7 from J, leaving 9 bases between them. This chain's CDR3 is CASSNQGNSPLHF. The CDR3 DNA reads TGTGCCAGCAGCAATCAGGGGAATTCACCCCTCCACTTT.

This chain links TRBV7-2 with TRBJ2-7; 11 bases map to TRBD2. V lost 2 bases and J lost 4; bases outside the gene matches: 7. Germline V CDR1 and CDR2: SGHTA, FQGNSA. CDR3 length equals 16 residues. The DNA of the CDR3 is TGTGCCAGCAGCTTAAAATTGACTAGCGGGAAGTACGAGCAGTACTTC. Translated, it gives CASSLKLTSGKYEQYF.

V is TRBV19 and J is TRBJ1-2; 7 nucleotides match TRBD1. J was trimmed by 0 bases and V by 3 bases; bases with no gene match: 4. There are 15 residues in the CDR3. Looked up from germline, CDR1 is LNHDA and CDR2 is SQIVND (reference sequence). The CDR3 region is CASSIRDSPNYGYTF. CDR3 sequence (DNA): TGTGCCAGTAGTATCCGGGACAGTCCTAACTATGGCTACACCTTC. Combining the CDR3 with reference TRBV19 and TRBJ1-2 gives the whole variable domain DGGITQSPKYLFRKEGQNVTLSCEQNLNHDAMYWYRQDPGQGLRLIYYSQIVNDFQKGDIAEGYSVSREKKESFPLTVTSAQKNPTAFYLCASSIRDSPNYGYTFGSGTRLTVV.

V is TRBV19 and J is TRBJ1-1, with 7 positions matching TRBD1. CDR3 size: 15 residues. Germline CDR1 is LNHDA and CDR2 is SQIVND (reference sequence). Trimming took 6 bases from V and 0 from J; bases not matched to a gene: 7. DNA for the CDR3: TGTGCCAGTAGAAGGGACAGTTCCATGAACACTGAAGCTTTCTTT. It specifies CASRRDSSMNTEAFF.

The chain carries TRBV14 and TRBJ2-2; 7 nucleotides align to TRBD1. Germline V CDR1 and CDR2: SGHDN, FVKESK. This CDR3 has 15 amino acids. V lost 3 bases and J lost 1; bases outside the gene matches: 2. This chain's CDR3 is CASSQRQGNTGELFF. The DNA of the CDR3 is TGTGCCAGCAGCCAGCGACAGGGGAACACCGGGGAGCTGTTTTTT.

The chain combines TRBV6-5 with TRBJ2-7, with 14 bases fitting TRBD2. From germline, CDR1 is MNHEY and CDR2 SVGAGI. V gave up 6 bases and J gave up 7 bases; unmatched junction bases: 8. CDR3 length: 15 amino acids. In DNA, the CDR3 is TGTGCCAGCAGCTCCCGGACTAGCGGGAGGTTTGAGCAGTACTTC. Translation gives CASSSRTSGRFEQYF.

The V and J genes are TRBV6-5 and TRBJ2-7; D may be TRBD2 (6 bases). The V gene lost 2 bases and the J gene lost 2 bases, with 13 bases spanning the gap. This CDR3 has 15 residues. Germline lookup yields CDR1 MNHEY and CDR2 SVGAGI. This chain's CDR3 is CASSYGTAAPYEQYF. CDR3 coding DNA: TGTGCCAGCAGTTACGGGACTGCCGCCCCCTACGAGCAGTACTTC.

CDR3 sequence: CASRGLDYGYTF. The CDR3 nucleotides read TGTGCCAGCAGGGGGCTTGACTATGGCTACACCTTC. V and J are TRBV27 and TRBJ1-2; D perhaps matches TRBD1 (5 bases). The CDR3 contains 12 residues. Trimming cost V 6 bases and J 3 bases, with 8 bases left between them. Germline CDR1 reads MNHEY; CDR2 reads SMNVEV (reference sequence).

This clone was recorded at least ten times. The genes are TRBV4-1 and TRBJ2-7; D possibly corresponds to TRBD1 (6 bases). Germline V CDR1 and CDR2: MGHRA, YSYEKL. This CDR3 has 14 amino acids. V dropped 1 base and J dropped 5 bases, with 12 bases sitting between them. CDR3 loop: CASSQVGALNEQYF. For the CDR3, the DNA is TGCGCCAGCAGCCAAGTGGGGGCGCTTAACGAGCAGTACTTC.

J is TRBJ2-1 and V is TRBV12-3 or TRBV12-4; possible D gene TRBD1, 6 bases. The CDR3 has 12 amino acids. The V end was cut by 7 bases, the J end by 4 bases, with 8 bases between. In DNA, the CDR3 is TGTGCCAGCAAAGGACAGTACAATGAGCAGTTCTTC. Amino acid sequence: CASKGQYNEQFF.

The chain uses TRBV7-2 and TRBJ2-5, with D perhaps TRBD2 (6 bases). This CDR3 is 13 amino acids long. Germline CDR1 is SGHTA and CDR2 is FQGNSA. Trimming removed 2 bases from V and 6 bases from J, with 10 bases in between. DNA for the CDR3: TGTGCCAGCAGCTTATTCGGGGGACAGACCCAGTACTTC. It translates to CASSLFGGQTQYF.

Here the CDR3 reads CASSTEGDTQYF. Written as DNA, the CDR3 is TGTGCCAGCAGTACGGAGGGAGATACGCAGTATTTT. This chain joins TRBV6-6 and TRBJ2-3, with a tentative D call TRBD2 (6 bases). CDR1 is MNHNY and CDR2 is SVGAGI in the germline V gene (reference sequence). The CDR3 runs to 12 residues. Trimming cost V 5 bases and J 5 bases, with 8 bases left between them.

The CDR3 bases are TGTGCCAGCACCATTAGCGGGAGCGGGGGTAATGAGCAGTTCTTC. This codes for CASTISGSGGNEQFF. The V call is TRBV6-5, the J call TRBJ2-1; the match to TRBD2 covers 9 bases. This CDR3 has 15 amino acids. V was pared by 7 bases and J by 7 bases, with 11 bases of the junction left unmatched. The V gene's germline CDR1 is MNHEY and CDR2 SVGAGI.

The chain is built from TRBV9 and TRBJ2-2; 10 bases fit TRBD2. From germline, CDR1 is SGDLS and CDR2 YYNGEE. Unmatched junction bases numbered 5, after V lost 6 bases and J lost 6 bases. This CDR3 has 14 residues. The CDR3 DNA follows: TGTGCCAGCACCCAGGGACTAGCGCCCGGGGAGCTGTTTTTT. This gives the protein CASTQGLAPGELFF.

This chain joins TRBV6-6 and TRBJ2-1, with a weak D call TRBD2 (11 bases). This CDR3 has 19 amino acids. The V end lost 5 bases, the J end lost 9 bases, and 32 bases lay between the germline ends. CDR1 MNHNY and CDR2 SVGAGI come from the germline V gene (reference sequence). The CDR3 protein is CASSRVDRGPGLAGSEQFF. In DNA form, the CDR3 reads TGTGCCAGCAGTCGGGTAGACAGGGGGCCAGGACTAGCGGGTAGTGAGCAGTTCTTC.

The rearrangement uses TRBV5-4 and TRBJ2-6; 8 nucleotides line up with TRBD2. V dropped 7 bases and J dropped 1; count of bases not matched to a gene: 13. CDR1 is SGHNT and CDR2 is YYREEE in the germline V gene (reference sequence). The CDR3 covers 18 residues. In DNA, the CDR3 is TGTGCCAGCGGCTCGGGGGGGGGCCCTAAGTCTGGGGCCAACGTCCTGACTTTC. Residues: CASGSGGGPKSGANVLTF. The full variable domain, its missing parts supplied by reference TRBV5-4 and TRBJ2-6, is ETGVTQSPTHLIKTRGQQVTLRCSSQSGHNTVSWYQQALGQGPQFIFQYYREEENGRGNFPPRFSGLQFPNYSSELNVNALELDDSALYLCASGSGGGPKSGANVLTFGAGSRLTVL.

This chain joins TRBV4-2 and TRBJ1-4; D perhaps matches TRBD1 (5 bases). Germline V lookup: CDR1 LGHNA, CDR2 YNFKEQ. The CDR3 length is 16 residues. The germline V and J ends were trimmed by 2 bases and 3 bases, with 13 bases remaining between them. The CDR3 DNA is TGTGCCAGCAGCCAACGAGTAGGGGCGGCTAATGAAAAACTGTTTTTT. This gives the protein CASSQRVGAANEKLFF.

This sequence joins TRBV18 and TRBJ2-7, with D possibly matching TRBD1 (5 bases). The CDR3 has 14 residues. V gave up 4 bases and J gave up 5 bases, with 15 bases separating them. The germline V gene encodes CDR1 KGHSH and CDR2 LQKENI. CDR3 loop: CASSLNQGMDEQYF. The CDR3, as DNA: TGTGCCAGCTCACTAAACCAGGGAATGGACGAGCAGTACTTC.